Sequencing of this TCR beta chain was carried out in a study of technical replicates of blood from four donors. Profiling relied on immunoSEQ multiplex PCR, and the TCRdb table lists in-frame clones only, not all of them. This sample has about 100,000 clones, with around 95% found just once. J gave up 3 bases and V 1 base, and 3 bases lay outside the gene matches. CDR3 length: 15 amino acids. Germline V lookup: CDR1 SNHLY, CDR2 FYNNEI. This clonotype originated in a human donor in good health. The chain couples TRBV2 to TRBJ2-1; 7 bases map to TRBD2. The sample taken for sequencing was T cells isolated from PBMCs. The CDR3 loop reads CASSEGLANYNEQFF. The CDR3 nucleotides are TGTGCCAGCAGTGAAGGACTAGCTAACTACAATGAGCAGTTCTTC.